The 12 T cell receptor beta chains listed next were all sequenced from one sample in a study of cytomegalovirus exposure and HLA in healthy donors listed by TCRdb under 2017. Libraries were constructed by the immunoSEQ multiplex PCR assay. The source is immuneACCESS, and TCRdb retained only in-frame sequences with V and J called. Part of the clones is not carried over; for the studies checked, unresolved V genes explain less than half of this, and the remainder is unexplained. This sample is represented by under 300,000 clones; around 87% of them were singletons. About 0.36% of the sample lies in the top ten. The source material was PBMCs. These receptors were collected from a woman aged 18-35 years in good health and CMV-seronegative.

V gene TRBV4-1 combines with J gene TRBJ1-3; 9 nucleotides line up with TRBD1. The germline V gene encodes CDR1 MGHRA and CDR2 YSYEKL. CDR3 length: 15 amino acids. Germline trimming cut 4 bases from V and 0 bases from J; bases unmatched to any gene: 1. CDR3 nucleotide sequence: TGCGCCAGCAGCCGGGACAGGGCCTCTGGAAACACCATATATTTT. Its translation: CASSRDRASGNTIYF.

This sequence joins TRBV7-6 and TRBJ2-7; TRBD2 is a possible D gene (6 bases). V was trimmed by 1 base and J by 6 bases, leaving 10 bases between them. There are 13 residues in the CDR3. The germline V gene has CDR1 SGHVS and CDR2 FNYEAQ. CDR3 protein: CASSLDLEGEQYF. In DNA form, the CDR3 reads TGTGCCAGCAGCTTAGATCTGGAGGGCGAGCAGTACTTC.

The chain uses TRBV7-9 and TRBJ2-5; D gene unclear. CDR1 SEHNR and CDR2 FQNEAQ come from the germline V gene (reference sequence). The CDR3 spans 13 residues. V was cut by 2 bases and J by 1 base, with 5 bases left in between. Here the CDR3 DNA reads TGTGCCAGCAGCTTATACAGCCAAGAGACCCAGTACTTC. Protein: CASSLYSQETQYF.

The chain is built from TRBV28 and TRBJ1-2; 9 nucleotides line up with TRBD1. This CDR3 is built from 15 residues. Germline assignment: CDR1 MDHEN and CDR2 SYDVKM. Germline trimming cut 2 bases from V and 4 bases from J; bases unmatched to any gene: 5. The CDR3 here is CASSLGTGGGYGYTF. The CDR3, as DNA: TGTGCCAGCAGTTTAGGAACAGGGGGCGGCTATGGCTACACCTTC.

The chain recombines TRBV11-2 with TRBJ2-7; 7 bases match TRBD2. The V segment lost 4 bases and the J segment 1 base; nucleotides outside the gene matches: 13. There are 17 residues in the CDR3. Germline V CDR1 and CDR2: SGHAT, FQNNGV. The CDR3 bases are TGTGCCAGCAGCTCTTATTTGGCGGGGGTCTTATCCTACGAGCAGTACGTC. Protein: CASSSYLAGVLSYEQYV.

This clone was seen once. The V call is TRBV5-6, the J call TRBJ1-2, with D possibly being TRBD1 (5 bases). This CDR3 region has 15 residues. Germline lookup yields CDR1 SGHDT and CDR2 YYEEEE. Trimming took off 2 bases at V and 1 base at J, with 12 bases between the two ends. CDR3 loop: CASSLGDFDNYGYTF. The CDR3 nucleotides are TGTGCCAGCAGCTTAGGGGATTTTGATAACTATGGCTACACCTTC. The whole variable domain, filled in from reference TRBV5-6 and TRBJ1-2, reads DAGVTQSPTHLIKTRGQQVTLRCSPKSGHDTVSWYQQALGQGPQFIFQYYEEEERQRGNFPDRFSGHQFPNYSSELNVNALLLGDSALYLCASSLGDFDNYGYTFGSGTRLTVV.

V is TRBV28 and J is TRBJ2-2, with D perhaps TRBD1 (5 bases). V lost 7 bases to trimming and J lost 6 bases, with 15 bases between them. Germline V gene data show CDR1 as MDHEN and CDR2 as SYDVKM. This CDR3 has 14 amino acids. The CDR3: CASTDPGHAGELFF. In DNA, the CDR3 is TGTGCCAGCACGGATCCAGGGCATGCCGGGGAGCTGTTTTTT.

The V and J genes are TRBV30 and TRBJ1-5, with TRBD1 identical over 7 bases. In germline, CDR1 is GTSNPN, CDR2 SVGIG (reference sequence). V shed 0 bases, J shed 5 bases, and the junction held 13 bases outside the gene matches. This CDR3 contains 17 residues. CDR3 nucleotide sequence: TGTGCCTGGAGTGTACGAGTGCAGGGGGTCTTACATCAGCCCCAGCATTTT. It specifies CAWSVRVQGVLHQPQHF.

The chain recombines TRBV7-6 with TRBJ2-1; 10 bases are shared with TRBD1. The germline CDR1 and CDR2 sequences are SGHVS and FNYEAQ. This CDR3 is built from 15 residues. With V trimmed by 2 bases and J by 8 bases, 6 bases remained unmatched. CDR3 amino acids: CASSLTTGGSDEQFF. The DNA of the CDR3 is TGTGCCAGCAGCTTAACGACAGGGGGCAGCGATGAGCAGTTCTTC.

This chain links TRBV11-2 with TRBJ2-2; the match to TRBD1 covers 8 bases. Germline V gives CDR1 SGHAT, CDR2 FQNNGV. The CDR3 loop spans 14 amino acids. V shed 7 bases and J 4 bases; nucleotides not matched to a gene: 5. CDR3 region: CASKGQAITGELFF. CDR3 in DNA: TGTGCCAGCAAGGGACAGGCTATCACCGGGGAGCTGTTTTTT.

CDR3 sequence: CASRSGTGNEKLFF. CDR3 sequence (DNA): TGTGCCAGCAGATCCGGGACAGGGAATGAAAAACTGTTTTTT. The genes are TRBV6-5 and TRBJ1-4; 9 nucleotides line up with TRBD1. Germline V lookup: CDR1 MNHEY, CDR2 SVGAGI. This CDR3 has 14 residues. V trimming: 6 bases; J trimming: 5 bases; junction bases outside the gene matches: 4.

This rearrangement joins TRBV11-2 to TRBJ1-1; possibly TRBD1 for D (6 bases). The CDR3 loop spans 14 amino acids. Germline V lookup: CDR1 SGHAT, CDR2 FQNNGV. Trimming cost V 5 bases and J 1 base, with 11 bases left between them. The DNA for the CDR3 is TGTGCCAGCAGCCTAAGACAGGCGAACACTGAAGCTTTCTTT. Translated: CASSLRQANTEAFF.